Shown below are 2 T cell receptor beta chains from a single sample sequenced in a study of lymphopenia after photon versus proton radiotherapy. The table came from immunoSEQ multiplex PCR; TCRdb's copy has only in-frame clones and leaves some out. This sample carries tens of thousands of clones, more than 70% of them seen once, and the ten largest clones take 29%. Source: peripheral blood, taken from a patient treated with photon-based radiotherapy. These receptors were obtained from a man in his fifties or sixties with gastric cancer.

This chain links TRBV30 with TRBJ1-1; TRBD1 matches 7 bases. The CDR3 is made up of 14 amino acids. Trimming at V came to 3 bases and at J to 8 bases, leaving 12 bases not matched to a gene. Germline assignment: CDR1 GTSNPN and CDR2 SVGIG (reference sequence). This chain's CDR3 is CAWSRGQAGREAFF. The DNA for the CDR3 is TGTGCCTGGAGCCGCGGACAGGCGGGACGGGAAGCTTTCTTT.

The chain uses TRBV28 and TRBJ2-7; D remains ambiguous. Trimming removed 3 bases from V and 6 bases from J, with 9 bases in between. The CDR3 totals 12 residues. Germline lookup yields CDR1 MDHEN and CDR2 SYDVKM. CDR3 loop: CASSLKGREQYF. The CDR3 DNA follows: TGTGCCAGCAGTTTGAAGGGTCGCGAGCAGTACTTC.